Following are 5 T cell receptor beta chains from one sample sequenced in a study of blood T cell repertoires in COVID-19 (TCRdb year 2020). Libraries came from the immunoSEQ multiplex PCR assay. Here the immuneACCESS table is served through TCRdb, limited to in-frame sequences with V and J called. Missing clones are a known gap in these copies; in checked studies unresolved V genes cover under half, and the rest lacks a known reason. The sample includes more than 150,000 clones, with 80% to 90% observed a single time. Approximately 3% of the sample is taken by the ten largest. Sequenced sample: peripheral blood. These receptors were taken from a man aged 60 to 69 with acute or convalescent COVID-19.

The CDR3: CASSLTPDYNEQFF. The CDR3 coding sequence is TGCGCCAGCAGCTTGACACCCGACTACAATGAGCAGTTCTTC. The chain carries TRBV5-1 and TRBJ2-1; D remains unclear. CDR3 size: 14 residues. Germline CDR1 reads SGHRS; CDR2 reads YFSETQ. Trimming cost V 1 base and J 3 bases, with 8 bases left between them.

The chain employs TRBV2 and TRBJ2-1; D not certain. With 1 base removed from V and 13 bases from J, the gap between germline ends came to 8 bases. Germline CDR1 SNHLY, CDR2 FYNNEI. The CDR3 is made up of 11 amino acids. The CDR3 here is CASSEGQIQFF. CDR3 sequence (DNA): TGTGCCAGCAGTGAAGGTCAAATTCAGTTCTTC.

This rearrangement joins TRBV10-3 to TRBJ2-2; no firm D call. This CDR3 region has 15 residues. Germline CDR1 and CDR2: ENHRY and SYGVKD. Between the trimmed V and J ends, which lost 0 bases and 1 base, there was a span of 6 bases. The CDR3 loop reads CAISESNKNTGELFF. The CDR3 DNA reads TGTGCCATCAGTGAGTCGAACAAGAACACCGGGGAGCTGTTTTTT.

This clone was counted once. The chain combines TRBV7-9 with TRBJ2-1, with 7 nucleotides matching TRBD2. Looked up from germline, CDR1 is SEHNR and CDR2 is FQNEAQ (reference sequence). V was clipped by 5 bases and J by 4 bases; unmatched bases: 8. CDR3 length: 15 amino acids. In nucleotides, the CDR3 is TGTGCCAGCAGCCCCGTGGGGGGGTCTTACAATGAGCAGTTCTTC. It translates to CASSPVGGSYNEQFF.

This clone came up once. The chain links TRBV6-5 to TRBJ2-5, with 11 bases aligning to TRBD1. CDR1 MNHEY and CDR2 SVGAGI come from the germline V gene. The J segment lost 6 bases and the V segment lost 6 bases, leaving 9 bases of the junction unmatched. This CDR3 has 15 residues. CDR3 nucleotides: TGTGCCAGCAGGGTCGGACAGGGGGCGCCGAAGACCCAGTACTTC. Translating it yields CASRVGQGAPKTQYF.